The entry that follows covers one T cell receptor beta chain sequence. The data are from a study of technical replicates of blood from a handful of donors. The assay was immunoSEQ multiplex PCR, and TCRdb's table has in-frame clones only and misses some. This repertoire shows fewer than 100,000 clones, around 97% found once; its top ten account for under 0.2%. This TCR was recovered from a human donor in good health. Sequenced material: T cells isolated from PBMCs.

The DNA for the CDR3 is TGTGCCATCAGTGAGAGTAAGGGGTACCAAGAGACCCAGTACTTC. The encoded protein is CAISESKGYQETQYF. The genes are TRBV10-3 and TRBJ2-5, with D perhaps TRBD1 (5 bases). Per germline, CDR1 ENHRY and CDR2 SYGVKD. This CDR3 is 15 amino acids long. V shed 2 bases and J shed 0 bases, with 10 bases lying between them.